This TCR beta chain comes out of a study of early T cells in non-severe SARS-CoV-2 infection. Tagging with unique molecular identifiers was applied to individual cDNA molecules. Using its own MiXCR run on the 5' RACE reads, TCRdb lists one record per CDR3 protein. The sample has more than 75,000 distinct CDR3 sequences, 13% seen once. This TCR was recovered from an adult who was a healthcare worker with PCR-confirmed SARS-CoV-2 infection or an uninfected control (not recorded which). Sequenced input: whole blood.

The CDR3 protein is CASSPPVGGAGGYTF. The CDR3 nucleotides read TGTGCCAGCAGTCCCCCGGTCGGGGGCGCGGGTGGCTACACCTTC. The chain joins TRBV6-5 to TRBJ1-2; possibly TRBD1 for D (6 bases). V lost 5 bases and J lost 7, with 20 bases in between. The germline CDR1 and CDR2 sequences are MNHEY and SVGAGI. The CDR3 sequence is 15 residues long.